These 27 T cell receptor beta chains were all obtained from the same sample, sequenced in a study of identical twins. TCRdb itself ran the 5' RACE reads through MiXCR, one entry per CDR3 protein. The data hold around 370,000 distinct CDR3 sequences, with roughly 10% observed a single time. Sequenced input: naive T cells sorted from blood. The receptors derive from a woman aged 45-65 years in good health.

This clonotype was observed many times. The rearrangement joins TRBV3-1 to TRBJ2-1; 9 nucleotides align to TRBD2. V was pared by 0 bases and J by 4 bases, with 4 bases of the junction left unmatched. CDR3 length: 16 amino acids. The germline gives CDR1 LGHDT, CDR2 YNNKEL (reference sequence). The CDR3 bases are TGTGCCAGCAGCCAAGATTGGCGGGAGGGGTACAATGAGCAGTTCTTC. It is translated as CASSQDWREGYNEQFF.

This clonotype has at least ten counts. The V call is TRBV7-3, the J call TRBJ2-1; 7 bases are a match to TRBD2. The ends lost 6 bases at V and 6 bases at J; junction bases unmatched: 8. The CDR3 totals 14 residues. The germline gives CDR1 SGHTA, CDR2 FQGTGA. CDR3: CASSSMGGGNEQFF. The CDR3 DNA follows: TGTGCCAGCAGTTCTATGGGGGGGGGCAATGAGCAGTTCTTC. Combining the CDR3 with reference TRBV7-3 and TRBJ2-1 gives the whole variable domain GAGVSQTPSNKVTEKGKYVELRCDPISGHTALYWYRQSLGQGPEFLIYFQGTGAADDSGLPNDRFFAVRPEGSVSTLKIQRTERGDSAVYLCASSSMGGGNEQFFGPGTRLTVL.

The V call is TRBV29-1, the J call TRBJ1-2, with D unclear. Trimming took 5 bases from V and 4 from J, leaving 11 bases between them. The V gene's germline CDR1 is SQVTM and CDR2 ANQGSEA. CDR3 length equals 12 residues. The CDR3: CSVRSSVYGYTF. Here the CDR3 DNA reads TGCAGCGTTCGCTCCTCCGTCTATGGCTACACCTTC.

Ten or more counts support this clonotype. The chain combines TRBV20-1 with TRBJ1-1; a weak D match, TRBD1 (6 bases). This CDR3 is built from 15 residues. The germline gives CDR1 DFQATT, CDR2 SNEGSKA (reference sequence). V was clipped by 6 bases and J by 0 bases, with 17 bases between them. DNA of the CDR3: TGCAGTGCCGCGGGGACACGGAGAATGAACACTGAAGCTTTCTTT. This sequence encodes CSAAGTRRMNTEAFF.

The sample holds one count of this clonotype. The V gene is TRBV7-9, the J gene TRBJ2-3, with D perhaps TRBD1 (5 bases). This CDR3 has 14 amino acids. Germline V gene sequence: CDR1 SEHNR, CDR2 FQNEAQ (reference sequence). Trimming pared 6 bases from V and 6 bases from J, leaving 16 bases between. The CDR3 sequence: CASSPDTPGDTQYF. The CDR3 bases are TGTGCCAGCAGTCCAGACACCCCAGGGGATACGCAGTATTTT. Looking up the rest from reference TRBV7-9 and TRBJ2-3 gives the full variable domain: DTGVSQNPRHKITKRGQNVTFRCDPISEHNRLYWYRQTLGQGPEFLTYFQNEAQLEKSRLLSDRFSAERPKGSFSTLEIQRTEQGDSAMYLCASSPDTPGDTQYFGPGTRLTVL.

This clonotype was seen only a few times. The chain carries TRBV7-9 and TRBJ2-1, with 7 bases identical to TRBD2. Germline CDR1 reads SEHNR; CDR2 reads FQNEAQ (reference sequence). V was clipped by 5 bases and J by 3 bases; unmatched bases: 7. The CDR3 totals 15 residues. CDR3 bases: TGTGCCAGCAGCACCGGGACTATACACTACAATGAGCAGTTCTTC. This encodes CASSTGTIHYNEQFF.

This clonotype appeared a few times. The V and J genes are TRBV9 and TRBJ2-1; D not certain. Trimming pared 2 bases from V and 8 bases from J, leaving 8 bases between. Germline loops: CDR1 SGDLS, CDR2 YYNGEE. The CDR3 runs 12 residues. The CDR3 reads CASSVGWDEQFF. The CDR3 nucleotides are TGTGCCAGCAGCGTGGGCTGGGATGAGCAGTTCTTC. Full variable domain (rest looked up from reference TRBV9 and TRBJ2-1): DSGVTQTPKHLITATGQRVTLRCSPRSGDLSVYWYQQSLDQGLQFLIQYYNGEERAKGNILERFSAQQFPDLHSELNLSSLELGDSALYFCASSVGWDEQFFGPGTRLTVL.

V is TRBV19 and J is TRBJ2-3; D unresolved. In germline, CDR1 is LNHDA, CDR2 SQIVND (reference sequence). The CDR3 has 13 residues. V lost 1 base and J 6 bases, leaving 8 bases between the germline ends. The CDR3 sequence: CASSIGRSDTQYF. The CDR3 coding sequence is TGTGCCAGTAGTATAGGACGCTCCGATACGCAGTATTTT.

The sample holds a few counts of this clonotype. The chain carries TRBV9 and TRBJ1-2; 8 positions agree with TRBD1. Trimming cost V 4 bases and J 7 bases; bases outside gene matches: 9. This CDR3 has 14 residues. Germline CDR1 and CDR2: SGDLS and YYNGEE. CDR3 coding DNA: TGTGCCAGCAGCCTCCCGACAGGGGTGGGTGGCTACACCTTC. Residues: CASSLPTGVGGYTF.

This clonotype occurred many times. The V call is TRBV2, the J call TRBJ1-1; D perhaps matches TRBD1 (5 bases). This CDR3 comprises 14 residues. CDR1 is SNHLY, CDR2 FYNNEI, per germline. V dropped 6 bases and J dropped 1 base, with 12 bases sitting between them. The CDR3 DNA reads TGTGCCAGCAGCCGAGACGGGGCGAACACTGAAGCTTTCTTT. Amino acid sequence: CASSRDGANTEAFF.

The gene calls are TRBV24-1 and TRBJ2-7; 7 bases line up with TRBD1. There are 18 residues in the CDR3. J was trimmed by 2 bases and V by 2 bases; bases with no gene match: 14. Germline CDR1 reads KGHDR; CDR2 reads SFDVKD. The CDR3 loop is CATSDYYRWTGRAYEQYV. The CDR3 nucleotides are TGTGCCACCAGTGATTACTACCGATGGACAGGTCGAGCCTACGAGCAGTACGTC.

This clonotype was recorded many times. This sequence joins TRBV5-1 and TRBJ1-5; 8 bases fit TRBD1. This CDR3 region has 18 residues. Germline CDR1 and CDR2: SGHRS and YFSETQ. After removal of 2 bases from V and 4 bases from J, the junction contained 14 bases not matched to a gene. The CDR3: CASSLGTGRGLGNQPQHF. DNA for the CDR3: TGCGCCAGCAGCTTAGGGACAGGACGGGGTCTGGGAAATCAGCCCCAGCATTTT.

This clonotype was picked up a small number of times. V gene TRBV5-6 combines with J gene TRBJ2-3; unclear D gene. The V end was cut by 4 bases, the J end by 9 bases, with 12 bases between. The CDR3 sequence is 12 residues long. The germline V gene has CDR1 SGHDT and CDR2 YYEEEE. CDR3 DNA sequence: TGTGCCAGCAGCCCGCAGATGGGCACGCAGTATTTT. Translated: CASSPQMGTQYF.

This clonotype has just a few counts. The chain employs TRBV3-1 and TRBJ1-5; tentatively, D is TRBD1 (5 bases). Germline CDR1 reads LGHDT; CDR2 reads YNNKEL (reference sequence). The CDR3 runs to 15 residues. V lost 5 bases and J 2 bases, leaving 13 bases between the germline ends. The CDR3 reads CASSSQGLGNQPQHF. CDR3 DNA sequence: TGTGCCAGCAGCTCGCAGGGTTTGGGCAATCAGCCCCAGCATTTT.

This clonotype was seen only a few times. This sequence joins TRBV14 and TRBJ2-1; D might be TRBD2 (6 bases). V was pared by 4 bases and J by 5 bases, with 18 bases between. Germline V gene sequence: CDR1 SGHDN, CDR2 FVKESK. The CDR3 spans 16 residues. CDR3 DNA: TGTGCCAGCAGCCGCTCCGGGGAGGCTAACGACAATGAGCAGTTCTTC. Its translation is CASSRSGEANDNEQFF.

This clonotype was recorded many times. V gene TRBV12-3 or TRBV12-4 combines with J gene TRBJ2-3, with D perhaps matching TRBD1 or TRBD2 (5 bases each). V lost 3 bases and J 11 bases, leaving 12 bases between the germline ends. This CDR3 region has 12 residues. The DNA for the CDR3 is TGTGCCAGCAGTTTCGGGACCCCCGAGCAGTATTTT. This codes for CASSFGTPEQYF.

The chain recombines TRBV7-9 with TRBJ1-5; D ambiguous. Germline V gives CDR1 SEHNR, CDR2 FQNEAQ (reference sequence). Trimming took off 5 bases at V and 0 bases at J, with 8 bases between the two ends. This CDR3 region has 14 residues. The CDR3 reads CASSPMISNQPQHF. The CDR3 DNA is TGTGCCAGCAGCCCCATGATTAGCAATCAGCCCCAGCATTTT.

In the case of this clonotype: The junction differs from germline at one of its ends, possibly a read error. The chain couples TRBV4-1 to TRBJ1-1, with TRBD1 as a possible D gene (5 bases). This CDR3 region has 15 residues. Germline V lookup: CDR1 MGHRA, CDR2 YSYEKL. CDR3 in amino acids: CPSSQVTGGNTEAFF. DNA for the CDR3: TGCCCCAGCAGCCAAGTAACCGGGGGGAACACTGAAGCTTTCTTT.

This clonotype was seen a few times. The J gene is TRBJ2-3, the V gene TRBV5-1; D is ambiguous. The length of the CDR3 is 15 residues. Germline CDR1 is SGHRS and CDR2 is YFSETQ. The V and J ends lost 0 bases and 0 bases respectively, with 8 bases between them. The CDR3 DNA is TGCGCCAGCAGCTTGGTTTCGGATAGCACAGATACGCAGTATTTT. As protein: CASSLVSDSTDTQYF.

This clonotype was detected only a few times. Sequence at one end of the junction differs from germline and may be a read error. V is TRBV15 and J is TRBJ2-1; D is possibly TRBD1 (5 bases). This CDR3 contains 12 residues. CDR1 is LNHNV and CDR2 is YYDKDF in the germline V gene (reference sequence). The CDR3: CATSRAPGRALF. The CDR3 DNA is TGTGCCACCAGCAGAGCCCCAGGGCGAGCGCTCTTC.

The table lists this clonotype with a few counts. V and J are TRBV5-1 and TRBJ2-7; D is uncertain. The V gene's germline CDR1 is SGHRS and CDR2 YFSETQ. This CDR3 has 14 amino acids. V dropped 4 bases and J dropped 3 bases, with 14 bases sitting between them. The CDR3 spells CASSPSMLDYEQYF. The DNA of the CDR3 is TGCGCCAGCAGCCCATCAATGTTGGACTACGAGCAGTACTTC.

The V and J genes are TRBV20-1 and TRBJ1-2; TRBD1 matches at 11 bases. The CDR3 is made up of 17 amino acids. Germline trimming cut 6 bases from V and 4 bases from J; bases unmatched to any gene: 16. Looked up from germline, CDR1 is DFQATT and CDR2 is SNEGSKA (reference sequence). The CDR3 DNA is TGCAGTGCGAGCACCACGGGACAGGGGGTTTTGAGCTATGGCTACACCTTC. Its translation: CSASTTGQGVLSYGYTF.

This clonotype was seen a few times. The chain carries TRBV20-1 and TRBJ2-2; D unclear. Per germline, CDR1 DFQATT and CDR2 SNEGSKA (reference sequence). The CDR3 loop spans 15 amino acids. V lost 0 bases to trimming and J lost 5 bases, with 13 bases between them. The CDR3 DNA reads as TGCAGTGCTAGAGATTGGGCGGACGGTACCGGGGAGCTGTTTTTT. It specifies CSARDWADGTGELFF.

This chain connects TRBV2 to TRBJ2-7; 8 positions agree with TRBD2. CDR1 is SNHLY and CDR2 is FYNNEI in the germline V gene. With V trimmed by 5 bases and J by 2 bases, 14 bases remained unmatched. The CDR3 length is 17 residues. The CDR3 nucleotides are TGTGCCAGCAGTTTGGAGAGCGGGAGCCCCGAAACCTACGAGCAGTACGTC. It encodes CASSLESGSPETYEQYV.

The chain carries TRBV5-1 and TRBJ2-2; the match to TRBD1 covers 9 bases. The CDR3 spans 15 residues. J gave up 3 bases and V 4 bases, and 4 bases lay outside the gene matches. In germline, CDR1 is SGHRS, CDR2 YFSETQ. CDR3 protein: CASSPGQGHTGELFF. Here the CDR3 DNA reads TGCGCCAGCAGCCCGGGACAGGGACACACCGGGGAGCTGTTTTTT. The variable domain in full, completed from reference TRBV5-1 and TRBJ2-2, reads KAGVTQTPRYLIKTRGQQVTLSCSPISGHRSVSWYQQTPGQGLQFLFEYFSETQRNKGNFPGRFSGRQFSNSRSEMNVSTLELGDSALYLCASSPGQGHTGELFFGEGSRLTVL.

This clonotype was seen at least ten times. The genes are TRBV4-2 and TRBJ1-1; D uncertain. Trimming left V 2 bases short and J 3 bases short, with 10 bases between. CDR3 length: 14 residues. Germline CDR1 LGHNA, CDR2 YNFKEQ. DNA for the CDR3: TGTGCCAGCAGCCAACTCACCTTGCACACTGAAGCTTTCTTT. Protein sequence: CASSQLTLHTEAFF.

The CDR3 loop is CASSLELQGELFF. Here the CDR3 DNA reads TGTGCCAGCAGCTTAGAACTACAAGGGGAGCTGTTTTTT. The gene calls are TRBV7-9 and TRBJ2-2; D unresolved. The CDR3 totals 13 residues. V dropped 1 base and J dropped 8 bases, with 8 bases sitting between them. CDR1 and CDR2 from the germline V gene are SEHNR and FQNEAQ (reference sequence).